This T cell receptor (beta chain) was sequenced for a study of OX40 agonist ivuxolimab in advanced cancers. Study context: Patients received intravenous ivuxolimab every 2 weeks at 0.01 to 10 mg/kg. A male proportion of over 70% was recorded, with mean age 60 years and range roughly 20 to 85. Study-wide points: Some nonresponders likewise displayed low normalized T-cell clonal expansion.

Germline V lookup: CDR1 SGHVS, CDR2 FQNEAQ. The CDR3 extends over 15 amino acids. J was trimmed by 5 bases and V by 5 bases; bases with no gene match: 7. A remark on this clone: The antigen remains undetermined.

TCRdb's copy holds only in-frame clones and misses some; the assay was immunoSEQ multiplex PCR. Here the sample spans approximately 100,000 clones, around 88% being singletons. The clonotype comes from an adult with an advanced solid tumor such as melanoma, head and neck, liver or kidney cancer. The V gene is TRBV7-8, the J gene TRBJ2-5, with 11 bases fitting TRBD2. The sequencing here drew on CD4+ or CD8+ T cells sorted from blood, taken in a trial of the OX40 agonist ivuxolimab. The DNA of the CDR3 is TGTGCCAGCAGCCCGAGTAGCGGGGGGGTGGAGACCCAGTACTTC. It translates to CASSPSSGGVETQYF.